This T cell receptor (beta chain) was profiled in a study of blood T cell repertoires in COVID-19 (dated by TCRdb to 2020 to 2021). Broadly, across the study: Samples from collaborators originated in the United States, Italy and Spain and spanned both the acute and convalescent phases of COVID-19. The material from the prospective study consisted of cDNA or gDNA derived from T cells, B-cell-depleted T cells, or PBMCs. Deeply sampled blood TCRbeta repertoires from subjects exposed to, actively infected with, or recovered from COVID-19 were included in the dataset. The repertoires were released in a freely available public database meant as a resource for research on the immune response to SARS-CoV-2. The samples were drawn from two sources: the first 160 participants of the ongoing ImmuneRACE study, and about 1,300 subjects contributed by 6 global collaborators. Sample metadata almost always included a de-identified subject ID, COVID-19 status, age in years and sex. HLA class I and class II types, where available, came from metadata supplied by the sample provider rather than from assay-based typing. What the study reported, not specific to this receptor: How much clinical and demographic metadata was included differed by source and by participant, and the metadata was provided uncurated.

The germline V gene gives CDR1 as MDHEN and CDR2 as SYDVKM. V gives up 2 bases and J gives up 4 bases, and the segment between their germline ends measures 8 bases. Inclusive of the bounding cysteine and phenylalanine, the CDR3 is 13 residues long. Just CDR3 DNA is preserved here, 39 bases in frame from base 1. TCRbeta CDR3 regions were amplified from genomic DNA by means of the immunoSEQ Assay, a bias-controlled multiplex PCR. For the original study's pipeline: The number of nucleated cells in each sample was estimated from the amplification of reference gene primers within the assay. To quantify the absolute abundance of each unique TCRbeta CDR3 rearrangement, sequence reads were collapsed and filtered. For each sample, productive Simpson clonality was calculated as the square root of Simpson's diversity index over productive rearrangements. TCRdb provides this immuneACCESS table in a form limited to in-frame rearrangements. Some clones are lacking; in checked studies, under half of them reflect an unresolved V gene, and why the rest are absent is not known. D and trimming come from the DNA, and the V and J calls and clone size come from that table. This sample comprises about 100,000 clones, about 89% of them detected only once. In total, the top ten clones hold 5.1% of the sample.

Each collaborating institution followed its own protocols to collect whole blood in K2EDTA tubes. For TCRbeta analysis, collaborator samples were shipped as frozen whole blood, as isolated PBMCs, or as DNA extracted from either sample type. With regard to this clone: The specificity of this receptor is unknown. No much larger clone exists at a distance of one base, and base qualities are not known.

Sequenced material: peripheral blood. The sequence derives from a human donor in a cohort sampled during active COVID-19. The rearranged chain carries TRBV28 and TRBJ1-2; D gene: possibly TRBD1, on 5 matching bases. The CDR3 protein: CASSLGGVYGYTF. The sequenced DNA: TGTGCCAGCAGTTTAGGAGGGGTCTATGGCTACACCTTC.